The 32 T cell receptor beta chains below were found in one sample sequenced in a study of CD8 T cells in Susac syndrome. Random hexamers primed reverse transcription of about 0.5 to 1 ug RNA. Each CDR3 protein gets one entry after TCRdb re-called the immunoSEQ multiplex PCR reads with MiXCR. Of fewer than 250,000 distinct CDR3 sequences listed, roughly 92% were seen once; the top ten hold about 0.12%. Sequenced material: CD8+ T cells from PBMCs. The receptors come from a human donor with multiple sclerosis.

V usage is TRBV7-3 and J usage is TRBJ2-3; maybe TRBD2 (7 bases). The V end was cut by 3 bases, the J end by 2 bases, with 18 bases between. The germline V gene has CDR1 SGHTA and CDR2 FQGTGA. The CDR3 has 17 residues. The DNA of the CDR3 is TGTGCCAGCAGCTTGGGTACCCGCGGGGGCCCCACAGATACGCAGTATTTT. Translated: CASSLGTRGGPTDTQYF.

As for this clonotype: At one boundary the junction diverges from the germline segment, which might be a read error. The chain couples TRBV4-1 to TRBJ2-1; D uncertain. The CDR3 covers 12 residues. Germline assignment: CDR1 MGHRA and CDR2 YSYEKL. The CDR3 loop is CASSQGGNEQFF. The DNA for the CDR3 is TGTGCCAGCAGCCAAGGTGGCAATGAGCAGTTCTTC.

J is TRBJ2-7 and V is TRBV29-1; perhaps TRBD2 as D (5 bases). Trimming pared 7 bases from V and 6 bases from J, leaving 13 bases between. The CDR3 consists of 11 residues. Germline V lookup: CDR1 SQVTM, CDR2 ANQGSEA. CDR3 region: CSARTSSEQYF. DNA of the CDR3: TGCAGCGCCCGTACTAGTTCCGAGCAGTACTTC.

The chain links TRBV6-5 to TRBJ2-7; D unclear. The CDR3 covers 14 residues. Trimming took off 2 bases at V and 4 bases at J, with 12 bases between the two ends. CDR1 is MNHEY, CDR2 SVGAGI, per germline. The CDR3 DNA is TGTGCCAGCAGTTACGGCAGGTCCGCATACGAGCAGTACTTC. This gives the protein CASSYGRSAYEQYF.

The gene calls are TRBV5-8 and TRBJ2-2, with unresolved D. This CDR3 is 15 amino acids long. The V end lost 4 bases, the J end lost 2 bases, and 12 bases lay between the germline ends. Germline assignment: CDR1 SGHTS and CDR2 YDEGEE. For the CDR3, the DNA is TGTGCCAGCAGCCAACTTAGTCCCAACACCGGGGAGCTGTTTTTT. Translating it yields CASSQLSPNTGELFF.

The chain couples TRBV30 to TRBJ2-3; no reliable D call. CDR1 and CDR2 (germline): GTSNPN, SVGIG (reference sequence). This CDR3 spans 12 amino acids. V lost 7 bases, J lost 6 bases, and 14 bases lay in between. The CDR3 nucleotides are TGTGCCTCCAGGCTGCTTGGGGATACGCAGTATTTT. It encodes CASRLLGDTQYF.

V gene TRBV13 combines with J gene TRBJ2-1; 7 bases line up with TRBD2. CDR3 length: 15 amino acids. V trimming: 5 bases; J trimming: 1 base; junction bases outside the gene matches: 5. Germline values: CDR1 PRHDT, CDR2 FYEKMQ (reference sequence). The CDR3 DNA sequence: TGTGCCAGCAGCGCCAGCGGGGTGTCCTACAATGAGCAGTTCTTC. Protein sequence: CASSASGVSYNEQFF. The full variable domain, with the rest looked up from reference TRBV13 and TRBJ2-1, is AAGVIQSPRHLIKEKRETATLKCYPIPRHDTVYWYQQGPGQDPQFLISFYEKMQSDKGSIPDRFSAQQFSDYHSELNMSSLELGDSALYFCASSASGVSYNEQFFGPGTRLTVL.

This clonotype was seen once. The CDR3 here is CASSHSSGTATDTQYF. The DNA of the CDR3 is TGTGCCAGCAGCCACTCGTCCGGGACAGCCACAGATACGCAGTATTTT. The chain carries TRBV3-1 and TRBJ2-3; 7 nucleotides line up with TRBD1. Germline V lookup: CDR1 LGHDT, CDR2 YNNKEL (reference sequence). This CDR3 spans 16 amino acids. J was trimmed by 2 bases and V by 3 bases; bases with no gene match: 8.

This rearrangement joins TRBV2 to TRBJ1-2; no clear D. This CDR3 spans 13 amino acids. The V and J ends lost 6 bases and 2 bases respectively, with 10 bases between them. Germline CDR1 SNHLY, CDR2 FYNNEI. Written as DNA, the CDR3 is TGTGCCAGCAGCGCTGCCAGAAACTATGGCTACACCTTC. It codes for CASSAARNYGYTF. Combining the CDR3 with reference TRBV2 and TRBJ1-2 gives the whole variable domain EPEVTQTPSHQVTQMGQEVILRCVPISNHLYFYWYRQILGQKVEFLVSFYNNEISEKSEIFDDQFSVERPDGSNFTLKIRSTKLEDSAMYFCASSAARNYGYTFGSGTRLTVV.

The chain couples TRBV13 to TRBJ2-1; 9 nucleotides line up with TRBD2. The CDR3 loop spans 15 amino acids. V lost 2 bases to trimming and J lost 9 bases; unmatched junction nucleotides: 8. Looked up from germline, CDR1 is PRHDT and CDR2 is FYEKMQ (reference sequence). CDR3 residues: CASSLRGTSNGEQFF. The DNA of the CDR3 is TGTGCCAGCAGCTTACGAGGGACTAGCAACGGTGAGCAGTTCTTC.

The chain uses TRBV28 and TRBJ2-1; 7 nucleotides agree with TRBD2. Per the germline V gene, CDR1 is MDHEN and CDR2 is SYDVKM. V dropped 3 bases and J dropped 4; count of bases not matched to a gene: 12. CDR3 length: 17 amino acids. For the CDR3, the DNA is TGTGCCAGCAGTTTTCCCCCAACGCGGGAGATTTACAATGAGCAGTTCTTC. Its translation: CASSFPPTREIYNEQFF. Full variable domain (remainder filled in from reference TRBV28 and TRBJ2-1): DVKVTQSSRYLVKRTGEKVFLECVQDMDHENMFWYRQDPGLGLRLIYFSYDVKMKEKGDIPEGYSVSREKKERFSLILESASTNQTSMYLCASSFPPTREIYNEQFFGPGTRLTVL.

The CDR3 here is CASSLSRGWTEAFF. The CDR3, as DNA: TGTGCCAGCAGCTTAAGCAGGGGGTGGACTGAAGCTTTCTTT. The V call is TRBV7-2, the J call TRBJ1-1; 7 bases fit TRBD1. The length of the CDR3 is 14 residues. Germline assignment: CDR1 SGHTA and CDR2 FQGNSA. V dropped 2 bases and J dropped 5; count of bases not matched to a gene: 5. The complete variable domain, with remaining parts taken from reference TRBV7-2 and TRBJ1-1, reads GAGVSQSPSNKVTEKGKDVELRCDPISGHTALYWYRQSLGQGLEFLIYFQGNSAPDKSGLPSDRFSAERTGGSVSTLTIQRTQQEDSAVYLCASSLSRGWTEAFFGQGTRLTVV.

The CDR3 spells CASTKSNTGELFF. DNA of the CDR3: TGTGCCAGCACCAAGAGCAACACCGGGGAGCTGTTTTTT. This chain uses TRBV7-9 with TRBJ2-2, with D unresolved. Trimming cost V 7 bases and J 2 bases, with 8 bases left between them. Germline V lookup: CDR1 SEHNR, CDR2 FQNEAQ (reference sequence). The CDR3 extends over 13 amino acids.

Only one count was recorded for this clonotype. The chain joins TRBV9 to TRBJ2-3, with D possibly being TRBD2 (6 bases). Germline CDR1 SGDLS, CDR2 YYNGEE. The ends were cut back, 4 bases at V and 2 bases at J, with 11 bases in the middle. There are 14 residues in the CDR3. CDR3 amino acids: CASSPRDFTDTQYF. CDR3 in DNA: TGTGCCAGCAGCCCTCGGGACTTCACAGATACGCAGTATTTT.

The chain uses TRBV7-6 and TRBJ2-1, with a weak D call TRBD1 (5 bases). The CDR3 runs to 13 residues. The V gene lost 5 bases and the J gene lost 4 bases, with 9 bases spanning the gap. The germline gives CDR1 SGHVS, CDR2 FNYEAQ. CDR3 amino acids: CASSLGAYNEQFF. The CDR3 bases are TGTGCCAGCAGCCTAGGGGCGTACAATGAGCAGTTCTTC.

The rearrangement links TRBV9 to TRBJ1-1; 11 nucleotides match TRBD1. CDR1 is SGDLS and CDR2 is YYNGEE in the germline V gene. V gave up 3 bases and J gave up 4 bases; unmatched junction bases: 5. The CDR3 spans 15 residues. DNA of the CDR3: TGTGCCAGCAGCGCCGAGGACAGGGGGCCCACTGAAGCTTTCTTT. It encodes CASSAEDRGPTEAFF.

V is TRBV12-3 or TRBV12-4 and J is TRBJ2-1, with 9 bases fitting TRBD2. V was pared by 6 bases and J by 5 bases, with 8 bases of the junction left unmatched. The CDR3 has 15 residues. The CDR3 region is CASRPGTSLNNEQFF. As DNA, the CDR3 is TGTGCCAGCAGGCCCGGGACTAGCCTCAACAATGAGCAGTTCTTC.

V usage is TRBV4-1 and J usage is TRBJ2-7; 8 nucleotides align to TRBD1. J was trimmed by 4 bases and V by 1 base; bases with no gene match: 6. This CDR3 is 15 amino acids long. The germline V gene has CDR1 MGHRA and CDR2 YSYEKL. For the CDR3, the DNA is TGCGCCAGCAGCCAAGTGAGGACAGGGACTTACGAGCAGTACTTC. It codes for CASSQVRTGTYEQYF.

This chain joins TRBV29-1 and TRBJ2-1; TRBD2 aligns across 13 bases. V trimming: 3 bases; J trimming: 5 bases; junction bases outside the gene matches: 4. CDR1 and CDR2 (germline): SQVTM, ANQGSEA. This CDR3 has 15 amino acids. The DNA for the CDR3 is TGCAGCGTTGATGATGGGACTAGCGGGAACAATGAGCAGTTCTTC. As protein: CSVDDGTSGNNEQFF.

V usage is TRBV30 and J usage is TRBJ2-7; no clear D. Trimming shortened V by 6 bases and J by 1 base, and 10 bases separated the two germline ends. This CDR3 is built from 12 residues. CDR1 and CDR2 from the germline V gene are GTSNPN and SVGIG (reference sequence). CDR3: CACSMGSYEQYF. The DNA for the CDR3 is TGTGCCTGTAGCATGGGGTCCTACGAGCAGTACTTC.

This chain links TRBV2 with TRBJ2-1; no reliable D call. CDR3 size: 13 residues. Looked up from germline, CDR1 is SNHLY and CDR2 is FYNNEI. V lost 7 bases to trimming and J lost 2 bases, with 9 bases between them. The CDR3 nucleotides read TGTGCCAGCATATGGACCGCCTACAATGAGCAGTTCTTC. Amino acids: CASIWTAYNEQFF.

The table lists this clonotype with a count of one. This sequence joins TRBV4-3 and TRBJ2-2, with unresolved D. CDR1 is LGHNA, CDR2 YSLEER, per germline. The CDR3 contains 14 residues. V was shortened by 0 bases and J by 2 bases, with 4 bases between the two germline ends. The CDR3 spells CASSQDDNTGELFF. The CDR3 bases are TGCGCCAGCAGCCAAGACGATAACACCGGGGAGCTGTTTTTT.

The chain links TRBV5-4 to TRBJ2-7; D is uncertain. Germline assignment: CDR1 SGHNT and CDR2 YYREEE (reference sequence). V was shortened by 3 bases and J by 3 bases, with 13 bases between the two germline ends. The CDR3 spans 14 residues. For the CDR3, the DNA is TGTGCCAGCAGCTCGCCCCCGAACTACTACGAGCAGTACTTC. It translates to CASSSPPNYYEQYF.

The chain carries TRBV9 and TRBJ1-5, with D uncertain. CDR1 and CDR2 (germline): SGDLS, YYNGEE. The CDR3 runs 14 residues. V gave up 0 bases and J gave up 7 bases, with 11 bases separating them. The CDR3: CASSVEGSGQPQHF. CDR3 nucleotide sequence: TGTGCCAGCAGCGTAGAAGGGAGTGGCCAGCCCCAGCATTTT. The full variable domain, its missing parts supplied by reference TRBV9 and TRBJ1-5, is DSGVTQTPKHLITATGQRVTLRCSPRSGDLSVYWYQQSLDQGLQFLIQYYNGEERAKGNILERFSAQQFPDLHSELNLSSLELGDSALYFCASSVEGSGQPQHFGDGTRLSIL.

The V call is TRBV20-1, the J call TRBJ1-2; 9 bases are a match to TRBD1. CDR3 size: 17 residues. Germline V gene lookup returns CDR1 DFQATT and CDR2 SNEGSKA (reference sequence). With 4 bases clipped from V and 0 bases from J, the junction kept 12 bases outside the gene matches. The chain's CDR3 is CSAIHRDRVYSNYGYTF. DNA for the CDR3: TGCAGTGCTATTCACCGGGACAGGGTATACTCTAACTATGGCTACACCTTC.

This rearrangement joins TRBV7-9 to TRBJ2-3; TRBD1 matches 7 bases. Germline CDR1 and CDR2: SEHNR and FQNEAQ (reference sequence). The V and J ends lost 6 bases and 9 bases, in that order; junction bases with no gene match: 6. The CDR3 is 12 amino acids. In nucleotides, the CDR3 is TGTGCCAGCAGAAAGACAGGGAACACGCAGTATTTT. It specifies CASRKTGNTQYF.

V usage is TRBV3-1 and J usage is TRBJ2-1; the match to TRBD1 covers 7 bases. This CDR3 has 13 amino acids. J was trimmed by 0 bases and V by 10 bases; bases with no gene match: 3. CDR1 is LGHDT and CDR2 is YNNKEL in the germline V gene (reference sequence). The CDR3 sequence: CATRDSSYNEQFF. CDR3 DNA: TGTGCCACCCGGGACAGCTCCTACAATGAGCAGTTCTTC.

The chain carries TRBV12-5 and TRBJ2-7, with 9 bases that match TRBD1. Germline assignment: CDR1 LGHNT and CDR2 FRNRAP. The CDR3 consists of 14 residues. Trimming cost V 7 bases and J 7 bases; bases outside gene matches: 11. The CDR3 region is CASALGQGTGEQYF. The CDR3 region has the DNA TGTGCTAGTGCCTTGGGACAGGGCACCGGGGAGCAGTACTTC.

This clonotype turned up a few times. CDR3: CASSLGRAYEQYF. In DNA form, the CDR3 reads TGTGCCAGCAGCTTAGGGAGGGCCTACGAGCAGTACTTC. The chain recombines TRBV7-8 with TRBJ2-7; TRBD2 is a possible D gene (6 bases). Per the germline V gene, CDR1 is SGHVS and CDR2 is FQNEAQ. The V end lost 1 base, the J end lost 2 bases, and 6 bases lay between the germline ends. This CDR3 has 13 amino acids.

The V and J genes are TRBV13 and TRBJ2-2; D may be TRBD2 (6 bases). V was trimmed by 0 bases and J by 5 bases, leaving 10 bases between them. This CDR3 is built from 15 residues. Germline values: CDR1 PRHDT, CDR2 FYEKMQ (reference sequence). The CDR3 DNA reads TGTGCCAGCAGCTTAGGAGCGGGTCCTACCGGGGAGCTGTTTTTT. Protein: CASSLGAGPTGELFF.

V usage is TRBV6-5 and J usage is TRBJ2-1; the D is unclear. Germline V gives CDR1 MNHEY, CDR2 SVGAGI. CDR3 length equals 15 residues. V was trimmed by 0 bases and J by 5 bases, leaving 11 bases between them. The CDR3 spells CASSYSMTADNEQFF. The CDR3 DNA reads TGTGCCAGCAGTTACTCGATGACGGCTGACAATGAGCAGTTCTTC.

This clonotype was recorded only once. The V and J genes are TRBV7-9 and TRBJ1-1; possibly TRBD1 for D (6 bases). Germline assignment: CDR1 SEHNR and CDR2 FQNEAQ (reference sequence). V lost 10 bases and J lost 11, with 23 bases in between. This CDR3 is 13 amino acids long. CDR3 nucleotides: TGTGCCAACAATGAACAGGGTAGGGCTATGGCTTTCTTT. Encoded protein: CANNEQGRAMAFF.